Included here is one T cell receptor (beta chain) sequence, with context. The sample belongs to a study of blood T cell repertoires in COVID-19. Across the study: Specimens from acute and convalescent COVID-19 originated in the United States, Italy and Spain. T cells, B-cell-depleted T cells, or PBMCs supplied cDNA or gDNA.

In Seattle, patients joined the study during active infection and were tracked longitudinally. Profiling relied on immunoSEQ multiplex PCR, and the TCRdb table lists in-frame clones only, not all of them. The profile shows about 97,000 clones, 80% to 95% of them singletons. This clonotype was sampled from a woman aged 50 to 60 with COVID-19, enrolled during active disease. Material for sequencing was peripheral blood.

CDR3 DNA: TGCGCCAGCAGCTTGGCGCGTACAGGGACTGAAGCTTTCTTT. Residues: CASSLARTGTEAFF. This chain uses TRBV5-1 with TRBJ1-1, with a weak D call TRBD1 (6 bases). The ends were cut back, 0 bases at V and 5 bases at J, with 11 bases in the middle. CDR3 length: 14 residues. Germline V gene data show CDR1 as SGHRS and CDR2 as YFSETQ.